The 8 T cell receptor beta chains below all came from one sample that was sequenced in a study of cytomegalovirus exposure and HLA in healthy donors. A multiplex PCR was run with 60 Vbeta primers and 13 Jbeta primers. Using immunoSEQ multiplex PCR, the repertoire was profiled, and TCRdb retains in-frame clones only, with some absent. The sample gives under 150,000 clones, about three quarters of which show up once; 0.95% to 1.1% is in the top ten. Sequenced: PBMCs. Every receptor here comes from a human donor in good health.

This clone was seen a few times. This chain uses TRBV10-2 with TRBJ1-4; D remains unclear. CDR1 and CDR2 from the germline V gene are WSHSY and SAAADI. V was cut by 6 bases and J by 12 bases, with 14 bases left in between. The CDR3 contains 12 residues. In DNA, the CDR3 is TGCGCCAGCAGCCTCTTCCGGAGGGAACTGTTTTTT. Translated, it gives CASSLFRRELFF.

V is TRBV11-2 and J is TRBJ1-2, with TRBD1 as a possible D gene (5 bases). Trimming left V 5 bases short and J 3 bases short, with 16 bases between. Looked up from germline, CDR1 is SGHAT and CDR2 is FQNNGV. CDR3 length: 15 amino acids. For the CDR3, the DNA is TGTGCCAGCAGCCTAGTCCAGGGCTCGGACTATGGCTACACCTTC. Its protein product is CASSLVQGSDYGYTF.

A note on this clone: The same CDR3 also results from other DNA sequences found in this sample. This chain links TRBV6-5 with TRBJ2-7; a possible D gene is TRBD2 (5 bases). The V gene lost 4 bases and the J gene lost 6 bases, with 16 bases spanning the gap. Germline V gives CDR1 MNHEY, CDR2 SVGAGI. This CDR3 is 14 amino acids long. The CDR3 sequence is CASSSLFGGPEQYF. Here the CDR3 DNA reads TGTGCCAGCAGTTCCTTGTTTGGAGGTCCCGAGCAGTACTTC.

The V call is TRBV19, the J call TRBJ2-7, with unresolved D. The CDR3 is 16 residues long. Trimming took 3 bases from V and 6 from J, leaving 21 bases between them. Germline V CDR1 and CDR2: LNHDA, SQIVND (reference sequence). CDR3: CASSILGGQFRGEQYF. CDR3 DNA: TGTGCCAGTAGTATTCTTGGTGGTCAGTTCCGAGGCGAGCAGTACTTC.

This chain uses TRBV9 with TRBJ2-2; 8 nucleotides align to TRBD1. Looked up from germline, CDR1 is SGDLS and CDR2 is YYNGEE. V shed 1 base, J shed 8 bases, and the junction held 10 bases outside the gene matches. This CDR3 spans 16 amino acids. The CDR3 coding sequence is TGTGCCAGCAGCGTACCAGGGGGCCCTTTTGAAGGGGAGCTGTTTTTT. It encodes CASSVPGGPFEGELFF.

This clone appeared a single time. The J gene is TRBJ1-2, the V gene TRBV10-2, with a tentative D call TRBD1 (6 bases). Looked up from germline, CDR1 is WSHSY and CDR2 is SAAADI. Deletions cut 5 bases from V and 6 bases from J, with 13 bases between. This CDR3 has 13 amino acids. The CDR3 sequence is CASSFSGDNGYTF. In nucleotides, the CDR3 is TGCGCCAGCAGTTTTTCAGGGGATAATGGCTACACCTTC.

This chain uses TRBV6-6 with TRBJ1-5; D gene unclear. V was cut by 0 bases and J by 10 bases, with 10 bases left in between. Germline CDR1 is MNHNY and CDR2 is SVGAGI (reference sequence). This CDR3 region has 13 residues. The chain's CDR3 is CASSYSVVSPQHF. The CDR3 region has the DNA TGTGCCAGCAGTTACTCGGTGGTGAGTCCCCAGCATTTT.

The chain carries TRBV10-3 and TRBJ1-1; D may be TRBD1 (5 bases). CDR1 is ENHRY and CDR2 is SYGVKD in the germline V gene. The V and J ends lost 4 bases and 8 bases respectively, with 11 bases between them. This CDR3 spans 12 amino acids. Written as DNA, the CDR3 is TGTGCCATCAGTGTCACTGGGGCAGAAGCTTTCTTT. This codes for CAISVTGAEAFF.